One and the same sample provided the 29 T cell receptor beta chains below, sequenced in a study of Ad26.COV2.S vaccination and SARS-CoV-2 variants (dated by TCRdb to about 2021). In light of the paper, this sample's treatment or condition label describes: around 19 received Ad26.COV2.S at low or high dose, single or two shots; about 5 received placebo; per-sample allocation not given. Repertoires of vaccine and placebo recipients were sequenced from samples collected on day 63 after the first injection. Libraries were made using the immunoSEQ multiplex PCR assay. This is the immuneACCESS table as TCRdb keeps it, with only in-frame sequences that have V and J called. A part of the clones is gone; compared with another copy, unresolved V genes explain less than half, and the rest is unexplained. This sample has hundreds of thousands of clones in its table, and more than 80% of those were observed once. The top ten clonotypes cover 10% to 15% of the sample.

Sequences were derived from peripheral blood, sampled in a trial of Ad26.COV2.S vaccine versus placebo. All receptors derive from a person aged 18-60 years who received the Ad26.COV2.S COVID-19 vaccine or a placebo.

The chain employs TRBV10-1 and TRBJ2-2; D call uncertain. The germline V and J ends were trimmed by 0 bases and 0 bases, with 8 bases remaining between them. CDR1 is WNHNN, CDR2 SYGVQD, per germline (reference sequence). This CDR3 spans 16 amino acids. CDR3 residues: CASSESVETNTGELFF. For the CDR3, the DNA is TGCGCCAGCAGTGAGTCGGTGGAGACGAACACCGGGGAGCTGTTTTTT.

The rearrangement joins TRBV6-5 to TRBJ1-6; no clear D gene. Germline CDR1 MNHEY, CDR2 SVGAGI. CDR3 length: 13 amino acids. V lost 2 bases to trimming and J lost 8 bases, with 7 bases between them. The CDR3 nucleotides read TGTGCCAGCAGTTACCTTAGGCATTCACCCCTCCACTTT. Translating it yields CASSYLRHSPLHF.

This chain joins TRBV27 and TRBJ2-7; weak D call: TRBD1 (6 bases). Trimming took 3 bases from V and 3 from J, leaving 12 bases between them. Germline V gene sequence: CDR1 MNHEY, CDR2 SMNVEV (reference sequence). The CDR3 extends over 14 amino acids. CDR3 loop: CASSFQGRVYEQYF. CDR3 coding DNA: TGTGCCAGCAGTTTTCAGGGGCGAGTCTACGAGCAGTACTTC.

This sequence joins TRBV7-9 and TRBJ2-2, with D uncertain. Trimming removed 1 base at V and 9 bases at J, with 3 bases between. Germline CDR1 and CDR2: SEHNR and FQNEAQ (reference sequence). The length of the CDR3 is 11 residues. CDR3 bases: TGTGCCAGCAGCTTAGGGTGGGAGCTGTTTTTT. This translates into CASSLGWELFF.

This chain joins TRBV11-2 and TRBJ1-6; 7 nucleotides line up with TRBD1. Germline-derived CDR1 and CDR2 are SGHAT and FQNNGV. The ends lost 1 base at V and 12 bases at J; junction bases unmatched: 6. The CDR3 is 14 amino acids. The CDR3 loop is CASSLGPGTEPLHF. CDR3 DNA sequence: TGTGCCAGCAGCTTAGGTCCCGGGACAGAACCCCTCCACTTT.

The chain links TRBV6-5 to TRBJ1-2; D uncertain. V was pared by 0 bases and J by 4 bases, with 9 bases between. There are 14 residues in the CDR3. Germline CDR1 reads MNHEY; CDR2 reads SVGAGI. The CDR3 sequence is CASSYSWEGYGYTF. The CDR3 DNA follows: TGTGCCAGCAGTTACTCGTGGGAGGGCTATGGCTACACCTTC.

This clone was detected once. The V call is TRBV19, the J call TRBJ2-3; the match to TRBD2 covers 13 bases. V shed 6 bases, J shed 1 base, and the junction held 10 bases outside the gene matches. Germline loops: CDR1 LNHDA, CDR2 SQIVND (reference sequence). CDR3 length: 18 residues. The CDR3 loop is CASRKTSGRHTRTDTQYF. CDR3 nucleotides: TGTGCCAGTAGAAAGACTAGCGGGAGGCATACCCGCACAGATACGCAGTATTTT.

The chain combines TRBV6-2 or TRBV6-3 with TRBJ1-1; tentative D call: TRBD1 (6 bases). The CDR3 contains 17 residues. Trimming removed 0 bases at V and 1 base at J, with 15 bases between. Germline V gives CDR1 MNHEY, CDR2 SVGEGT. This CDR3 is CASSYSRWGQPNTEAFF. CDR3 sequence (DNA): TGTGCCAGCAGTTACTCGCGCTGGGGGCAGCCGAACACTGAAGCTTTCTTT.

V and J are TRBV7-2 and TRBJ2-5, with 8 positions matching TRBD2. Germline CDR1 is SGHTA and CDR2 is FQGNSA. CDR3 length: 15 amino acids. V was pared by 4 bases and J by 5 bases, with 9 bases of the junction left unmatched. The CDR3 region is CASSYGIAGYETQYF. The CDR3 nucleotides are TGTGCCAGCAGCTACGGAATAGCGGGATATGAGACCCAGTACTTC.

This clone was found once. The rearrangement uses TRBV11-2 and TRBJ2-5, with D possibly TRBD2 on 7 matching bases. The CDR3 loop spans 18 amino acids. CDR1 and CDR2 (germline): SGHAT, FQNNGV. V was cut by 1 base and J by 7 bases, with 25 bases left in between. The CDR3 nucleotides are TGTGCCAGCAGCTTAGTTGCCCAAACGGGGGGCTACCAACGGACCCAGTACTTC. It codes for CASSLVAQTGGYQRTQYF. Full variable domain (outside the CDR3, taken from reference TRBV11-2 and TRBJ2-5): EAGVAQSPRYKIIEKRQSVAFWCNPISGHATLYWYQQILGQGPKLLIQFQNNGVVDDSQLPKDRFSAERLKGVDSTLKIQPAKLEDSAVYLCASSLVAQTGGYQRTQYFGPGTRLLVL.

This clone was detected once. This rearrangement joins TRBV6-5 to TRBJ2-7, with TRBD1 matching over 11 bases. After removal of 5 bases from V and 3 bases from J, the junction contained 6 bases not matched to a gene. The CDR3 loop spans 15 amino acids. Germline assignment: CDR1 MNHEY and CDR2 SVGAGI. The CDR3 DNA is TGTGCCAGCAGTCCGGGACAGGGGGTTGGCTACGAGCAGTACTTC. It yields the protein CASSPGQGVGYEQYF.

This rearrangement joins TRBV7-2 to TRBJ1-1; 7 bases match TRBD1. The trim removed 5 bases at V and 2 bases at J, leaving 5 bases unmatched. The germline V gene has CDR1 SGHTA and CDR2 FQGNSA. CDR3 length: 14 residues. The DNA for the CDR3 is TGTGCCAGCAGCCCAGGGACAGCTAACACTGAAGCTTTCTTT. This translates into CASSPGTANTEAFF.

The chain couples TRBV28 to TRBJ2-1, with TRBD2 matching 14 bases. Germline V lookup: CDR1 MDHEN, CDR2 SYDVKM. The CDR3 totals 16 residues. Trimming took 6 bases from V and 9 from J; bases not matched to a gene: 10. The CDR3 bases are TGTGCCAGCAGGGGACCGGGACTAGCGGGAGCCGGTGAGCAGTTCTTC. It translates to CASRGPGLAGAGEQFF.

V usage is TRBV14 and J usage is TRBJ2-1; D gene unclear. The CDR3 has 14 residues. Trimming removed 1 base from V and 2 bases from J, with 6 bases in between. Looked up from germline, CDR1 is SGHDN and CDR2 is FVKESK. The CDR3 DNA follows: TGTGCCAGCAGCCAAGTGGACCCCTACAATGAGCAGTTCTTC. Translating it yields CASSQVDPYNEQFF.

J is TRBJ1-2 and V is TRBV18; 7 bases fit TRBD1. CDR1 and CDR2 (germline): KGHSH, LQKENI. The CDR3 is 14 amino acids. J lost 7 bases, V lost 2 bases, and 7 bases had no gene match. The CDR3 DNA reads TGTGCCAGCTCACCATTAGACAGGGAAGCTGGCTACACCTTC. Protein: CASSPLDREAGYTF. Full variable domain (remainder filled in from reference TRBV18 and TRBJ1-2): NAGVMQNPRHLVRRRGQEARLRCSPMKGHSHVYWYRQLPEEGLKFMVYLQKENIIDESGMPKERFSAEFPKEGPSILRIQQVVRGDSAAYFCASSPLDREAGYTFGSGTRLTVV.

This chain connects TRBV28 to TRBJ2-3; D is undetermined. Germline assignment: CDR1 MDHEN and CDR2 SYDVKM. The ends were cut back, 5 bases at V and 9 bases at J, with 15 bases in the middle. The CDR3 covers 13 residues. As DNA, the CDR3 is TGTGCCAGCAGTCCCGCAGACTCAATGACGCAGTATTTT. Its protein is CASSPADSMTQYF. The full variable domain, with the rest looked up from reference TRBV28 and TRBJ2-3, is DVKVTQSSRYLVKRTGEKVFLECVQDMDHENMFWYRQDPGLGLRLIYFSYDVKMKEKGDIPEGYSVSREKKERFSLILESASTNQTSMYLCASSPADSMTQYFGPGTRLTVL.

The DNA of the CDR3 is TGTGCCAGCAGCAACCGGCAGGGGCTAGATACGCAGTATTTT. It specifies CASSNRQGLDTQYF. The J gene is TRBJ2-3, the V gene TRBV5-4, with D possibly matching TRBD1 (6 bases). Germline-derived CDR1 and CDR2 are SGHNT and YYREEE (reference sequence). CDR3 length: 14 residues. Trimming left V 4 bases short and J 5 bases short, with 14 bases between.

V is TRBV28 and J is TRBJ2-2; 12 nucleotides agree with TRBD2. The J segment lost 5 bases and the V segment lost 2 bases, leaving 6 bases of the junction unmatched. This CDR3 region has 17 residues. The V gene's germline CDR1 is MDHEN and CDR2 SYDVKM. In DNA, the CDR3 is TGTGCCAGCAGTTTAATACTAGCGGGAGGAGGAACCGGGGAGCTGTTTTTT. Translating gives CASSLILAGGGTGELFF.

V gene TRBV2 combines with J gene TRBJ1-3; no reliable D call. Trimming took 3 bases from V and 0 from J, leaving 12 bases between them. Germline CDR1 reads SNHLY; CDR2 reads FYNNEI. CDR3 length: 16 amino acids. The CDR3 nucleotides read TGTGCCAGCAGTGAGGTGGGCCCGCTCTCTGGAAACACCATATATTTT. Protein: CASSEVGPLSGNTIYF.

V and J are TRBV6-6 and TRBJ1-6, with TRBD1 identical over 7 bases. The CDR3 loop spans 14 amino acids. Per germline, CDR1 MNHNY and CDR2 SVGAGI (reference sequence). The trim removed 2 bases at V and 8 bases at J, leaving 3 bases unmatched. The CDR3 DNA follows: TGTGCCAGCAGTTACAGGGGGCCGTATTCACCCCTCCACTTT. Translating gives CASSYRGPYSPLHF.

This clone was picked up a small number of times. V and J are TRBV7-6 and TRBJ1-5; D remains unclear. Germline lookup yields CDR1 SGHVS and CDR2 FNYEAQ. Deletions cut 0 bases from V and 0 bases from J, with 12 bases between. This CDR3 has 17 residues. In nucleotides, the CDR3 is TGTGCCAGCAGCTTAGCGGCGGGAGGCTATAGCAATCAGCCCCAGCATTTT. Residues: CASSLAAGGYSNQPQHF.

The rearrangement joins TRBV11-2 to TRBJ2-1; 10 bases align to TRBD2. The ends lost 4 bases at V and 3 bases at J; junction bases unmatched: 9. Germline CDR1 SGHAT, CDR2 FQNNGV. The CDR3 spans 17 residues. CDR3 residues: CASSYSSGTSVYNEQFF. For the CDR3, the DNA is TGTGCCAGCAGCTACTCCTCCGGGACTAGCGTCTACAATGAGCAGTTCTTC.

This chain links TRBV30 with TRBJ2-7; 9 nucleotides match TRBD1. V was clipped by 4 bases and J by 3 bases; unmatched bases: 7. The CDR3 loop spans 14 amino acids. Germline CDR1 is GTSNPN and CDR2 is SVGIG (reference sequence). The CDR3 sequence is CAWTAETGGYEQYF. As DNA, the CDR3 is TGTGCCTGGACCGCCGAGACAGGGGGCTACGAGCAGTACTTC.

The chain couples TRBV27 to TRBJ2-2; the match to TRBD1 covers 7 bases. The CDR3 extends over 15 amino acids. Germline loops: CDR1 MNHEY, CDR2 SMNVEV (reference sequence). J gave up 1 base and V 6 bases, and 5 bases lay outside the gene matches. The CDR3 region has the DNA TGTGCCAGCAGGACCGGGACAGAGAACACCGGGGAGCTGTTTTTT. This codes for CASRTGTENTGELFF.

The chain recombines TRBV4-1 with TRBJ2-7; 12 bases align to TRBD2. Per germline, CDR1 MGHRA and CDR2 YSYEKL. CDR3 length equals 16 residues. V was clipped by 1 base and J by 3 bases; unmatched bases: 4. CDR3 coding DNA: TGCGCCAGCAGCCAAGTTGTACTAGCGGGAGGCTACGAGCAGTACTTC. Its protein is CASSQVVLAGGYEQYF.

V and J are TRBV6-5 and TRBJ2-1; TRBD2 matches 7 bases. The CDR3 covers 15 residues. The junction had 9 bases not matched to a gene; V was cut back by 2 bases and J by 8 bases. Per the germline V gene, CDR1 is MNHEY and CDR2 is SVGAGI. The CDR3 region is CASSYISVGGDEQFF. Here the CDR3 DNA reads TGTGCCAGCAGTTACATTAGCGTGGGGGGGGATGAGCAGTTCTTC.

The CDR3 nucleotides are TGCGCCAGCAGCCAAGTCCGGACTAGCGGGTTGAATGAGCAGTTCTTC. It translates to CASSQVRTSGLNEQFF. The V call is TRBV4-3, the J call TRBJ2-1; 11 bases are a match to TRBD2. The CDR3 totals 16 residues. Germline loops: CDR1 LGHNA, CDR2 YSLEER. Losses at the gene ends were 1 base for V and 7 bases for J; bases not matched to a gene: 6.

The chain is built from TRBV28 and TRBJ2-4, with 7 bases that match TRBD1. Unmatched junction bases numbered 13, after V lost 3 bases and J lost 5 bases. Germline V gene sequence: CDR1 MDHEN, CDR2 SYDVKM. CDR3 length: 17 amino acids. CDR3 in DNA: TGTGCCAGCAGTTTTGGTAAGGGGGCGCATTATCAAAACATTCAGTACTTC. This sequence encodes CASSFGKGAHYQNIQYF.

This clone was detected many times. Other DNA sequences in this sample translate to the same CDR3. The chain is built from TRBV7-9 and TRBJ1-5; D is ambiguous. Germline V gives CDR1 SEHNR, CDR2 FQNEAQ (reference sequence). The CDR3 length is 16 residues. V was clipped by 1 base and J by 0 bases, with 10 bases between them. CDR3 DNA sequence: TGTGCCAGCAGCTTAGTTGAGGGTTCTAGCAATCAGCCCCAGCATTTT. Its translation is CASSLVEGSSNQPQHF.